The rows below give T cell receptor beta chains drawn from one sample of a study of OX40 agonist ivuxolimab in advanced cancers. Sequencing was performed with immunoSEQ multiplex PCR; in TCRdb, only in-frame clones are kept and a portion is missing. The sample carries approximately 90,000 clones, 90% to 95% recorded once. Sequencing was performed on CD4+ or CD8+ T cells sorted from blood, taken in a trial of the OX40 agonist ivuxolimab. The receptor set was obtained from an adult with an advanced solid tumor such as melanoma, head and neck, liver or kidney cancer. Each CDR3 is given without its conserved first and last residue. Clone size is stated in some rows and not others, as once, few, many or a class when expanded.

cdr3_length,v_call,clone_size,cdr3_aa
12,TRBV27,NA,ASGGGTVNQPQH
10,TRBV30,NA,AWTLSGDEQF
12,TRBV4-1,NA,ASSQAAGYNEQF
15,TRBV18,NA,ASSPPGGQGVTDTQY
12,TRBV7-9,NA,ASSFGGLGTEAF
12,TRBV18,NA,ASSLGSTGLEQY
14,TRBV7-9,NA,ASSSQRTVAKNIQY
17,TRBV28,NA,ASSSPGRLHSKGWETQY
13,TRBV7-8,once,ASSLTARINQPQH
11,TRBV27,NA,ASSPTRTQPQH
13,TRBV19,NA,ASSSGAGFLDEQY
11,TRBV28,NA,ASSPPGVSEAF
14,TRBV6-5,NA,ASSYSSAREGNTIY
12,TRBV18,NA,ASSPRDRGYEQY
12,TRBV28,NA,ASSLGTEIYEQY
12,TRBV6-5,NA,ASSDTGQGDEQY
13,TRBV28,few,ASSSPMGGGQPQH
12,TRBV2,NA,ASSENSPRGEQY
12,TRBV5-1,few,ASTTQRGDGGYT
10,TRBV30,few,ACRTGGNGYT
14,TRBV2,NA,ASRGTSVIAKNIQY
14,TRBV7-8,once,ASSLSYSGSTGELF
13,TRBV5-1,NA,ASSPQGTTNEKLF
12,TRBV27,NA,ASSRKGVYNEQF
12,TRBV30,NA,AWSSGTANQPQH
13,TRBV4-1,NA,ASSQDGTFYNEQF
12,TRBV13,few,ASSLRGIHNEQF
13,TRBV7-2,NA,ASSGTGVNTGELF
13,TRBV5-1,NA,ASSSRQGRNTEAF
10,TRBV28,once,ASSFLAETQY
13,TRBV18,NA,ASSPPGRGDQPQH
9,TRBV2,NA,ASTGFVEQY
13,TRBV5-4,NA,ASSPPGQGYNEQF
13,TRBV2,few,ASRPRTGSNQPQH
16,TRBV5-8,NA,ASSLMAGSLSGANVLT
15,TRBV2,NA,ASRVITGQVRGEKLF
12,TRBV4-2,NA,ASSQASRLAEQY
13,TRBV6-5,NA,ASSYRGISSYEQY
13,TRBV28,NA,ASTSPPAGVYEQY
15,TRBV7-9,NA,ASRYTAGTSGSETQY
12,TRBV10-2,NA,ATLSPQYQETQY
14,TRBV6-5,NA,ASSYRPGQGLGEQY
14,TRBV4-1,NA,ASSQVNSGSVGELF
15,TRBV5-6,NA,ASSYSGRSLYQETQY
11,TRBV30,NA,AWRGLFKETQY
13,TRBV28,NA,ASSSAGQGTDTQY
13,TRBV9,NA,ASSLGHNSGNTIY
12,TRBV6-5,NA,ASRTTGNLAEAF
13,TRBV4-2,once,ASSQDLAGGGEQF
17,TRBV10-3,NA,AIKRTSGRGMSSYNEQF
14,TRBV9,NA,ASSLHLAEGADTQY
15,TRBV28,NA,ASSVPRIGVYNSPLH
11,TRBV5-3,NA,ARSSTSVPEAF
13,TRBV28,NA,ASSLGSLWNQPQH
11,TRBV2,once,ASRANRENTIY
15,TRBV9,once,ASSVSLQGADAEKLF
13,TRBV6-1,NA,ASKQGGGQSYGYT
13,TRBV5-1,NA,ASSAGQGNQETQY
15,TRBV30,NA,AWSSGGGTSGQETQY